This T cell receptor (beta chain) was captured in a study of T-cell reconstitution after alpha-beta-depleted transplantation in children. This clonotype was counted between two and nine times. Germline lookup yields CDR1 SGHTA and CDR2 FQGNSA. V shed 5 bases, J shed 10 bases, and the junction held 9 bases outside the gene matches. There are 15 residues in the CDR3. The library targeted TCRbeta and was prepared with unique molecular identifiers. TCRdb called the PCR reads again in MiXCR, with one record for every CDR3 protein. Counted here are hundreds of thousands of distinct CDR3 sequences, about 15% occurring once; the ten biggest clones make up approximately 1%.

The source was PBMCs from the stem cell graft donor, collected from the stem cell graft. The chain carries TRBV7-2 and TRBJ1-6, with 9 nucleotides matching TRBD1. This TCR was sampled from a human donor who donated a stem cell graft to a child with acute myeloid leukemia. The CDR3 here is CASSQGTGRVSPLHF. In nucleotides, the CDR3 is TGTGCCAGCAGCCAAGGGACAGGGCGGGTGTCACCCCTCCACTTT.